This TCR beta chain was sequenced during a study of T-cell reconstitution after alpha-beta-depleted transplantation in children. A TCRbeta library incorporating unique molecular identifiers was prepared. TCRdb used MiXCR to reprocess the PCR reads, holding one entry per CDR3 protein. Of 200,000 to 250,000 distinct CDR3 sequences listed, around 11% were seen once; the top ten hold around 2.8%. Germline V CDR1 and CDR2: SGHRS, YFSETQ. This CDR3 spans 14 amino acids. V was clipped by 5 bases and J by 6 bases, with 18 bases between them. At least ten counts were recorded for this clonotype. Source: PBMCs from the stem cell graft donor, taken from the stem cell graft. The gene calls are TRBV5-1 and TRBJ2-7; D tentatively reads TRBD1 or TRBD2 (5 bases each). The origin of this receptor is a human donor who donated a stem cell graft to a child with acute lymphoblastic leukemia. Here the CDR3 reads CASRATSGASEQYF. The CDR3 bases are TGCGCCAGCAGAGCCACTTCCGGGGCGTCCGAGCAGTACTTC.